This record covers a single T cell receptor beta chain. Its antigen is still unknown. The data derive from a study of CD8+ T cells in alopecia areata. Study-wide findings and caveats: Compared with mice, patients displayed less clear TCR sharing, possibly for HLA-related reasons.

Treatment here: oral pan-JAK inhibitor, 5-10 mg twice daily. It was cDNA, reverse transcribed from extracted RNA, that served as the sequencing template. Produced via immunoSEQ multiplex PCR; TCRdb's table is partial and in-frame only. The profile covers about 190,000 clones, with 60% appearing a single time and approximately 0.69% taken by the ten largest. The CDR3 runs 15 residues. The trim removed 3 bases at V and 4 bases at J, leaving 6 bases unmatched. Germline-derived CDR1 and CDR2 are LGHNA and YNFKEQ. The sequence derives from a human donor with alopecia areata. This sample comprised CD4+ T cells sorted from blood, obtained at week 4, from a patient treated with tofacitinib. The gene calls are TRBV4-2 and TRBJ2-7, with 10 bases identical to TRBD2. DNA for the CDR3: TGTGCCAGCAGCCAGATAGCGGGAGGAGGGTACGAGCAGTACTTC. Translated, it gives CASSQIAGGGYEQYF.